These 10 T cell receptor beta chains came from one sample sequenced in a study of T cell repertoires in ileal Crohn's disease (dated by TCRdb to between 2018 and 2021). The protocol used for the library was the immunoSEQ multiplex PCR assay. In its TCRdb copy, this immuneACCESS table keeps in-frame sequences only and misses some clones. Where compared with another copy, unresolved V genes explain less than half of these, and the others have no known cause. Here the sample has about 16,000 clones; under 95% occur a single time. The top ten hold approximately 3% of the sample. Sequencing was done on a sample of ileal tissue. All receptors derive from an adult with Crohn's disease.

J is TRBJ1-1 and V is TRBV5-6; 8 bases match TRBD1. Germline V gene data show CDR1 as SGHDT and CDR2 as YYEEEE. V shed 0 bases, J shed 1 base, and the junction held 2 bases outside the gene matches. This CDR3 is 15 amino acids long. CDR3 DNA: TGTGCCAGCAGCTTGGTGGACAGGGAGAACACTGAAGCTTTCTTT. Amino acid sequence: CASSLVDRENTEAFF.

Written as DNA, the CDR3 is TGTGCCAGCAGCCCCTTGGGGGACAGGGTGGGCAATGAGCAGTTCTTC. It specifies CASSPLGDRVGNEQFF. The V and J genes are TRBV14 and TRBJ2-1; 9 bases align to TRBD1. This CDR3 is built from 16 residues. Trimming took 4 bases from V and 6 from J; bases not matched to a gene: 10. Germline assignment: CDR1 SGHDN and CDR2 FVKESK.

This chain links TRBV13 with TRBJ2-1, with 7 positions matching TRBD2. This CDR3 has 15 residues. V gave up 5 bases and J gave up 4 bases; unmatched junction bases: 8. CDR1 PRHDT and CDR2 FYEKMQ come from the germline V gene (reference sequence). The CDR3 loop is CASSPSGEGYNEQFF. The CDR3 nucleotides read TGTGCCAGCAGCCCAAGCGGGGAAGGTTACAATGAGCAGTTCTTC.

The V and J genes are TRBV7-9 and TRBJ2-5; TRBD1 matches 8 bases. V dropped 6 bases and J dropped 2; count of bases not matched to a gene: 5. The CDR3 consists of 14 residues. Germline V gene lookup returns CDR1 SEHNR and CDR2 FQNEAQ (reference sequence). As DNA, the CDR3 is TGTGCCAGCAGACCTACAGGGGGGCAAGAGACCCAGTACTTC. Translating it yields CASRPTGGQETQYF.

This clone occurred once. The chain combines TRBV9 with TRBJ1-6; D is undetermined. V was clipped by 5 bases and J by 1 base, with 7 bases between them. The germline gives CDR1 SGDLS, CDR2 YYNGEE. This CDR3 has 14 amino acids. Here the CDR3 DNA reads TGTGCCAGCAGTGAGATGTCCTATAATTCACCCCTCCACTTT. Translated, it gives CASSEMSYNSPLHF.

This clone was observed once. For the CDR3, the DNA is TGTGCCAGCAGTGAAGCGTGGACAGAGATCTACGAGCAGTACTTC. Translated, it gives CASSEAWTEIYEQYF. The rearrangement uses TRBV6-1 and TRBJ2-7, with a weak D call TRBD1 (6 bases). CDR3 length: 15 residues. Germline V gene sequence: CDR1 MNHNS, CDR2 SASEGT. V was shortened by 0 bases and J by 3 bases, with 12 bases between the two germline ends.

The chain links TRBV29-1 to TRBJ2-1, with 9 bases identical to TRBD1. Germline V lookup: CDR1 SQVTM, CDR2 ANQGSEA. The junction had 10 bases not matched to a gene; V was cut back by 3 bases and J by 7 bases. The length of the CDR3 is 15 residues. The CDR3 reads CSVDTNDRGRNEQFF. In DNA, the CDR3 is TGCAGCGTTGACACCAATGACAGGGGGAGGAATGAGCAGTTCTTC.

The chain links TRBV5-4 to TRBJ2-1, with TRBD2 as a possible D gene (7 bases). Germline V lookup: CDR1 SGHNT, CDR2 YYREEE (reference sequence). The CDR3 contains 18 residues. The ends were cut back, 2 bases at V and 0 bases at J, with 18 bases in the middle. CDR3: CASSFSVRGGSSYNEQFF. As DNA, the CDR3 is TGTGCCAGCAGCTTTTCGGTCAGGGGAGGGAGCTCCTACAATGAGCAGTTCTTC.

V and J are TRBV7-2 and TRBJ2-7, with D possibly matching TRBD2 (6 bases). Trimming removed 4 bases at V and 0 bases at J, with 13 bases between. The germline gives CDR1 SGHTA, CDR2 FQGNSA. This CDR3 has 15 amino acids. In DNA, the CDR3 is TGTGCCAGCAGCTCGCGGGGCGGGGTCTCCTACGAGCAGTACTTC. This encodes CASSSRGGVSYEQYF.

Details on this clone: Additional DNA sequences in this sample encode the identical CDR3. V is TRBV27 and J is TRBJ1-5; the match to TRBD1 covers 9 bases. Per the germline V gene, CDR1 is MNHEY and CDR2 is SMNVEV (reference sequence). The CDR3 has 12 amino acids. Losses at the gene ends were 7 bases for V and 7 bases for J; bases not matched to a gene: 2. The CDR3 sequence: CASKDRGQPQHF. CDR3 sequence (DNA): TGTGCCAGCAAGGACAGGGGCCAGCCCCAGCATTTT.